One sample yielded the 3 T cell receptor beta chains listed below, sequenced in a study of blood T cell repertoires in COVID-19. Profiling relied on immunoSEQ multiplex PCR, and the TCRdb table lists in-frame clones only, not all of them. Of tens of thousands of clones listed, around 91% are singletons. The sequenced sample consisted of peripheral blood. The source is a woman aged 45-65 years in a cohort sampled during active COVID-19.

The gene calls are TRBV5-4 and TRBJ2-1, with D tentatively TRBD2 (6 bases). Germline V gives CDR1 SGHNT, CDR2 YYREEE (reference sequence). CDR3 length: 13 amino acids. V was shortened by 1 base and J by 6 bases, with 8 bases between the two germline ends. The CDR3 sequence is CASSLNGGNEQFF. CDR3 in DNA: TGTGCCAGCAGCTTGAACGGGGGCAATGAGCAGTTCTTC.

The V call is TRBV6-5, the J call TRBJ2-3; 8 bases are shared with TRBD1. This CDR3 has 14 amino acids. The V gene's germline CDR1 is MNHEY and CDR2 SVGAGI. V shed 2 bases, J shed 5 bases, and the junction held 3 bases outside the gene matches. CDR3 sequence (DNA): TGTGCCAGCAGTTACATACAGGGGGGAGATACGCAGTATTTT. It is translated as CASSYIQGGDTQYF.

This clone was detected only a few times. V usage is TRBV5-1 and J usage is TRBJ2-7; the D gene is possibly TRBD2 (7 bases). CDR3 length: 14 amino acids. Germline V gene sequence: CDR1 SGHRS, CDR2 YFSETQ. Trimming took off 4 bases at V and 1 base at J, with 12 bases between the two ends. The CDR3 coding sequence is TGCGCCAGCAGCCCGAGGGGGGGTTCCTACGAGCAGTACTTC. Translated, it gives CASSPRGGSYEQYF. The full variable domain, in which reference TRBV5-1 and TRBJ2-7 provide the parts outside the CDR3, is KAGVTQTPRYLIKTRGQQVTLSCSPISGHRSVSWYQQTPGQGLQFLFEYFSETQRNKGNFPGRFSGRQFSNSRSEMNVSTLELGDSALYLCASSPRGGSYEQYFGPGTRLTVT.